The 23 T cell receptor beta chains given below trace back to one sample, sequenced in a study of blood T cell repertoires in COVID-19 (dated by TCRdb to 2019 to 2021). Receptors were amplified or captured by the immunoSEQ multiplex PCR assay. Here the immuneACCESS table is served through TCRdb, limited to in-frame sequences with V and J called. Missing clones are a known gap in these copies; in checked studies unresolved V genes cover under half, and the rest lacks a known reason. The sample data list about 170,000 clones, and approximately 86% of these were observed just once. The ten largest clones take up 2% to 3% of the sample. Material for sequencing was peripheral blood. The receptors were gathered from a woman of 80 years or more with COVID-19, enrolled during active disease.

The chain links TRBV28 to TRBJ1-5; 12 bases line up with TRBD1. Trimming removed 6 bases from V and 3 bases from J; junction bases left unmatched: 6. The CDR3 sequence is 16 residues long. From germline, CDR1 is MDHEN and CDR2 SYDVKM. The CDR3 DNA sequence: TGTGCCAGCAGGCCGGGACAGGGGGCGATCAATCAGCCCCAGCATTTT. This encodes CASRPGQGAINQPQHF.

The chain is built from TRBV7-2 and TRBJ1-6; D remains ambiguous. The V end was cut by 5 bases, the J end by 9 bases, with 11 bases between. Germline CDR1 reads SGHTA; CDR2 reads FQGNSA. The CDR3 has 13 residues. CDR3 nucleotide sequence: TGTGCCAGCAGCCCCGAGGAGATTTCACCCCTCCACTTT. Its protein is CASSPEEISPLHF. The full variable domain, completed using reference TRBV7-2 and TRBJ1-6, is GAGVSQSPSNKVTEKGKDVELRCDPISGHTALYWYRQSLGQGLEFLIYFQGNSAPDKSGLPSDRFSAERTGGSVSTLTIQRTQQEDSAVYLCASSPEEISPLHFGNGTRLTVT.

The chain combines TRBV28 with TRBJ1-4, with TRBD1 as a possible D gene (6 bases). Germline CDR1 reads MDHEN; CDR2 reads SYDVKM. V was clipped by 7 bases and J by 12 bases, with 15 bases between them. The CDR3 sequence is 12 residues long. CDR3 DNA sequence: TGTGCCAGCACCGATCGGACAGAACAACTGTTTTTT. It encodes CASTDRTEQLFF.

The chain links TRBV28 to TRBJ1-1; tentative D call: TRBD1 (6 bases). The CDR3 totals 14 residues. Germline CDR1 and CDR2: MDHEN and SYDVKM. The V and J ends lost 7 bases and 4 bases respectively, with 16 bases between them. DNA of the CDR3: TGTGCCAGCAACCCGACAGGATTCAGCACTGAAGCTTTCTTT. Its translation: CASNPTGFSTEAFF.

V is TRBV6-5 and J is TRBJ2-1; D is perhaps TRBD2 (6 bases). Between the trimmed V and J ends, which lost 6 bases and 10 bases, there was a span of 16 bases. The CDR3 sequence is 13 residues long. CDR1 and CDR2 (germline): MNHEY, SVGAGI. The CDR3 sequence is CASSHGDFLEQFF. The CDR3 DNA reads TGTGCCAGCAGCCACGGGGACTTCCTGGAGCAGTTCTTC.

As DNA, the CDR3 is TGTGCCAGCAGCCAAGGGGCAGGGGGCTCTAACTATGGCTACACCTTC. Residues: CASSQGAGGSNYGYTF. This chain connects TRBV3-1 (or the pseudogene TRBV3-2) to TRBJ1-2; 8 bases are shared with TRBD1. Germline CDR1 and CDR2: LGHDT and YNNKEL (reference sequence). The CDR3 is 16 residues long. V dropped 1 base and J dropped 0; count of bases not matched to a gene: 4.

The chain recombines TRBV5-1 with TRBJ2-1; 10 positions agree with TRBD2. Trimming took 0 bases from V and 4 from J; bases not matched to a gene: 7. From germline, CDR1 is SGHRS and CDR2 YFSETQ. This CDR3 region has 17 residues. DNA of the CDR3: TGCGCCAGCAGCTTGGGGGACCTTAGCGGGAGGTACAATGAGCAGTTCTTC. Translating gives CASSLGDLSGRYNEQFF.

This sequence joins TRBV19 and TRBJ2-5, with 10 nucleotides matching TRBD1. From germline, CDR1 is LNHDA and CDR2 SQIVND (reference sequence). V gave up 6 bases and J gave up 5 bases; unmatched junction bases: 6. The CDR3 extends over 14 amino acids. The CDR3 nucleotides read TGTGCCAGTAGCGACAGGGGGCTCTGGGAGACCCAGTACTTC. This sequence encodes CASSDRGLWETQYF.

The chain uses TRBV6-5 and TRBJ2-7; 7 nucleotides align to TRBD1. V dropped 6 bases and J dropped 0; count of bases not matched to a gene: 8. CDR1 MNHEY and CDR2 SVGAGI come from the germline V gene. The CDR3 spans 15 residues. CDR3 amino acids: CASRKTGQSSYEQYF. In nucleotides, the CDR3 is TGTGCCAGCAGAAAAACGGGACAGAGCTCCTACGAGCAGTACTTC.

CDR3 in DNA: TGTGCCAGCAGTGGGGGACGGGGGAGCGGGAGTAGGTACGAGCAGTACTTC. This translates into CASSGGRGSGSRYEQYF. V is TRBV11-2 and J is TRBJ2-7; the match to TRBD2 covers 8 bases. Trimming cost V 6 bases and J 4 bases; bases outside gene matches: 17. The germline CDR1 and CDR2 sequences are SGHAT and FQNNGV. CDR3 length equals 17 residues.

The V call is TRBV5-1, the J call TRBJ2-4; perhaps TRBD2 as D (7 bases). Germline V gene lookup returns CDR1 SGHRS and CDR2 YFSETQ. Trimming stripped 4 bases from V and 5 bases from J, with 16 bases between. The length of the CDR3 is 15 residues. The CDR3 spells CASSASLGGENIQYF. Here the CDR3 DNA reads TGCGCCAGCAGCGCAAGCCTAGGGGGGGAAAACATTCAGTACTTC.

As regards this clone: The sample has other DNA sequences that encode this CDR3 too. The rearrangement uses TRBV28 and TRBJ1-1; a weak D match, TRBD1 (5 bases). V dropped 3 bases and J dropped 3 bases, with 8 bases sitting between them. The CDR3 is 13 amino acids. Germline loops: CDR1 MDHEN, CDR2 SYDVKM. This CDR3 is CASSLRRDTEAFF. CDR3 nucleotide sequence: TGTGCCAGCAGTTTGCGCAGGGACACTGAAGCTTTCTTT.

J is TRBJ1-3 and V is TRBV9, with D unclear. The germline V and J ends were trimmed by 0 bases and 1 base, with 5 bases remaining between them. The CDR3 covers 14 residues. Germline assignment: CDR1 SGDLS and CDR2 YYNGEE. The CDR3 here is CASSVEQSGNTIYF. The CDR3 nucleotides read TGTGCCAGCAGCGTAGAACAGTCTGGAAACACCATATATTTT.

This chain connects TRBV6-5 to TRBJ2-7; 11 bases map to TRBD2. Trimming at V came to 8 bases and at J to 2 bases, leaving 8 bases not matched to a gene. The CDR3 extends over 15 amino acids. Per germline, CDR1 MNHEY and CDR2 SVGAGI. The CDR3, as DNA: TGTGCCAGCCTCGCTGGGACTAGCGGCGCCTACGAGCAGTACTTC. This sequence encodes CASLAGTSGAYEQYF.

CDR3 nucleotide sequence: TGTGCCAGCACGGTGGCGGGAGCTCTTGGGACCCAGTACTTC. Protein sequence: CASTVAGALGTQYF. J is TRBJ2-5 and V is TRBV25-1; TRBD2 aligns across 7 bases. The CDR3 covers 14 residues. The V segment lost 7 bases and the J segment 7 bases; nucleotides outside the gene matches: 12. The germline V gene has CDR1 MGHDK and CDR2 SYGVNS.

This clone has a handful of counts. The V and J genes are TRBV5-1 and TRBJ1-6; 7 bases line up with TRBD1. V lost 4 bases and J lost 9; bases outside the gene matches: 16. Germline CDR1 and CDR2: SGHRS and YFSETQ. The CDR3 contains 17 residues. The CDR3 DNA reads as TGCGCCAGCAGCCCCGGGACAGCCGGAATCGGGAGTTCACCCCTCCACTTT. It translates to CASSPGTAGIGSSPLHF.

A word on this clone: One junction end does not reproduce the germline sequence, and a read error may be involved. The CDR3 nucleotides are TGCAGCGTTGGAGCGCAAGCCTTT. Its protein product is CSVGAQAF. The V and J genes are TRBV29-1 and TRBJ1-1; no firm D call. CDR3 length equals 8 residues. Germline loops: CDR1 SQVTM, CDR2 ANQGSEA. Combining the CDR3 with reference TRBV29-1 and TRBJ1-1 gives the whole variable domain SAVISQKPSRDICQRGTSLTIQCQVDSQVTMMFWYRQQPGQSLTLIATANQGSEATYESGFVIDKFPISRPNLTFSTLTVSNMSPEDSSIYLCSVGAQAFGQGTRLTVV.

The genes are TRBV7-8 and TRBJ2-1, with D possibly TRBD2 on 6 matching bases. The CDR3 spans 14 residues. V lost 5 bases and J 9 bases, leaving 17 bases between the germline ends. CDR1 and CDR2 from the germline V gene are SGHVS and FQNEAQ. CDR3 sequence reads: CASSPGSGQGEQFF. The CDR3 DNA sequence: TGTGCCAGCAGCCCCGGCAGCGGGCAGGGTGAGCAGTTCTTC.

The chain is built from TRBV14 and TRBJ2-1; TRBD2 matches 10 bases. The V segment lost 4 bases and the J segment 4 bases; nucleotides outside the gene matches: 7. The CDR3 has 16 residues. Germline V gene sequence: CDR1 SGHDN, CDR2 FVKESK. CDR3 loop: CASSRAGLAHYNEQFF. CDR3 DNA: TGTGCCAGCAGCCGAGCGGGACTAGCGCATTACAATGAGCAGTTCTTC. Together with reference TRBV14 and TRBJ2-1, the CDR3 gives the full variable domain: EAGVTQFPSHSVIEKGQTVTLRCDPISGHDNLYWYRRVMGKEIKFLLHFVKESKQDESGMPNNRFLAERTGGTYSTLKVQPAELEDSGVYFCASSRAGLAHYNEQFFGPGTRLTVL.

The chain has TRBV4-1 and TRBJ2-1, with D possibly being TRBD2 (5 bases). The CDR3 is made up of 16 amino acids. Germline CDR1 is MGHRA and CDR2 is YSYEKL. The V and J ends lost 1 base and 6 bases respectively, with 16 bases between them. This chain's CDR3 is CASSQGPGSGFNEQFF. CDR3 nucleotide sequence: TGCGCCAGCAGCCAAGGCCCGGGGAGTGGTTTCAATGAGCAGTTCTTC.

This clone was counted a single time. J is TRBJ1-5 and V is TRBV7-8; maybe TRBD1 (5 bases). The CDR3 extends over 15 amino acids. With 2 bases removed from V and 7 bases from J, the gap between germline ends came to 15 bases. Germline V gives CDR1 SGHVS, CDR2 FQNEAQ. Here the CDR3 reads CASSLQGTSRQPQHF. CDR3 nucleotides: TGTGCCAGCAGCTTACAGGGTACATCTCGGCAGCCCCAGCATTTT.

This clone was recorded only once. The CDR3 bases are TGTGCCAGCAATCCCGGGACAGGGCATGGCTACACCTTC. As protein: CASNPGTGHGYTF. This chain joins TRBV12-3 or TRBV12-4 and TRBJ1-2, with 9 bases aligning to TRBD1. CDR3 length: 13 amino acids. The ends lost 7 bases at V and 6 bases at J; junction bases unmatched: 6.

There are a few counts of this clone. V and J are TRBV3-1 (or the pseudogene TRBV3-2) and TRBJ1-2; TRBD1 aligns across 9 bases. The CDR3 length is 15 residues. CDR1 LGHDT and CDR2 YNNKEL come from the germline V gene (reference sequence). Trimming at V came to 2 bases and at J to 4 bases, leaving 5 bases not matched to a gene. As DNA, the CDR3 is TGTGCCAGCAGCCAAAGGGACAGGGTATCCTATGGCTACACCTTC. Its protein is CASSQRDRVSYGYTF.